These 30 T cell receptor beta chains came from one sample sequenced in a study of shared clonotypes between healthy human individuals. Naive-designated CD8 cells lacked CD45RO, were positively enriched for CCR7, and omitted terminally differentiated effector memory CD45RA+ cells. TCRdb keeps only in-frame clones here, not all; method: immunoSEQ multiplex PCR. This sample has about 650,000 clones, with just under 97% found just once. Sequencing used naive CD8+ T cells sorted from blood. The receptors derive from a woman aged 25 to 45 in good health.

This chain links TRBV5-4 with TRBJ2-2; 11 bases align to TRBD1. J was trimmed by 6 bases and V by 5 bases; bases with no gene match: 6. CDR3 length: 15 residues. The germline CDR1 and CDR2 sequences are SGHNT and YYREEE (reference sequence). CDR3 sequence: CASSSGTGGPGELFF. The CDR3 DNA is TGTGCCAGCAGTTCCGGGACAGGGGGTCCCGGGGAGCTGTTTTTT.

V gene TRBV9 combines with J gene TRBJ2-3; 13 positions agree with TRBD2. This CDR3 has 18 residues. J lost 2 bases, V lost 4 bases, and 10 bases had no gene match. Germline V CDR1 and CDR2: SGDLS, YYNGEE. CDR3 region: CASSPGTSGTKFTDTQYF. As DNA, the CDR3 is TGTGCCAGCAGCCCCGGGACTAGCGGGACGAAATTCACAGATACGCAGTATTTT.

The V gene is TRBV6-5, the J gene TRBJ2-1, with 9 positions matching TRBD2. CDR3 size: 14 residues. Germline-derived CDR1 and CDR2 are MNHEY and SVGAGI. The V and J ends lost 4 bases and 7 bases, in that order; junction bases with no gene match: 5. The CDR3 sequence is CASSFGLAKNEQFF. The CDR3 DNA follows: TGTGCCAGCAGTTTCGGACTAGCGAAGAATGAGCAGTTCTTC.

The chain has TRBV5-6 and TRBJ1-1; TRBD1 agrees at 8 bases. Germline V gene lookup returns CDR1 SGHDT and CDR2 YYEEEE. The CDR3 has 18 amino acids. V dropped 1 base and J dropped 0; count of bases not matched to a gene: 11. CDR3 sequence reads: CASSLLRDRSIVNTEAFF. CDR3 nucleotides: TGTGCCAGCAGCTTGCTACGGGACAGGTCGATCGTGAACACTGAAGCTTTCTTT.

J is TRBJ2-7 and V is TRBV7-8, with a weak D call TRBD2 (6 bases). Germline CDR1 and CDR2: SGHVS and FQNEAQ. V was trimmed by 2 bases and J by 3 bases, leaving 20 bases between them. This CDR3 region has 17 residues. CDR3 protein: CASSLKGYRGILYEQYF. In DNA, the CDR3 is TGTGCCAGCAGCTTAAAGGGTTATCGGGGGATCCTCTACGAGCAGTACTTC.

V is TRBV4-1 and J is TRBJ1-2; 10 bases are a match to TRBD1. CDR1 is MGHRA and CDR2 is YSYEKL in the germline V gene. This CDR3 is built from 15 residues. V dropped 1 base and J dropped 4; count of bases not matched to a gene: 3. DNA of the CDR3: TGCGCCAGCAGCCAAGCAGGGGACAGGGGCTATGGCTACACCTTC. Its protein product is CASSQAGDRGYGYTF.

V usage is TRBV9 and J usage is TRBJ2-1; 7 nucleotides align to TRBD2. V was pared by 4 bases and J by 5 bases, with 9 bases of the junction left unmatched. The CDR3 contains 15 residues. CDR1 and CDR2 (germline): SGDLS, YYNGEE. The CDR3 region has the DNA TGTGCCAGCAGCCCCGGGGGAGCGGGAAACAATGAGCAGTTCTTC. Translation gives CASSPGGAGNNEQFF.

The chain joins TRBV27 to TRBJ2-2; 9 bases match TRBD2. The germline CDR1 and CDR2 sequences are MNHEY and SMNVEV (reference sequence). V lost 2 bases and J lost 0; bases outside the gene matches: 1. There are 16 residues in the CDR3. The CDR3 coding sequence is TGTGCCAGCAGTTTAGCTAGCGGGGCGAACACCGGGGAGCTGTTTTTT. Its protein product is CASSLASGANTGELFF.

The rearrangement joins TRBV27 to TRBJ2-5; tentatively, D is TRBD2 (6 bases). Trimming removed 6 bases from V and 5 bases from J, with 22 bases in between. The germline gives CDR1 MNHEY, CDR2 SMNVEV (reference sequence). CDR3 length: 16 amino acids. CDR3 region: CASRQLARDDSETQYF. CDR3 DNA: TGTGCCAGCAGACAACTAGCCAGAGACGATTCTGAGACCCAGTACTTC.

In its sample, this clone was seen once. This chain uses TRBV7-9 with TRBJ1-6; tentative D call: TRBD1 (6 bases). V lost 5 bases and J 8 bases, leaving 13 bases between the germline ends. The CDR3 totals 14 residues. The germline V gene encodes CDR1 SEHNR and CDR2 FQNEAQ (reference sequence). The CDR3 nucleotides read TGTGCCAGCAGCCAGGAGGGGGATTATTCACCCCTCCACTTT. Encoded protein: CASSQEGDYSPLHF.

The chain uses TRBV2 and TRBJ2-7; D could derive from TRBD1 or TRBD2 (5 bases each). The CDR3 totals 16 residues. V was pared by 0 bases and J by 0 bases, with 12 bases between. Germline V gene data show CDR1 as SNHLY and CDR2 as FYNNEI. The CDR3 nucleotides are TGTGCCAGCAGTGAAGCGCTTCGGGACGTCTCCTACGAGCAGTACTTC. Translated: CASSEALRDVSYEQYF.

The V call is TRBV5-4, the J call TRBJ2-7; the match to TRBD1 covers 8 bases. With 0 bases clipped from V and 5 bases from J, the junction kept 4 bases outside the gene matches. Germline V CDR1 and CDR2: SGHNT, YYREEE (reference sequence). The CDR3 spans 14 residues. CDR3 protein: CASSLADRVHEQYF. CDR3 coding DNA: TGTGCCAGCAGCTTGGCGGACAGGGTCCACGAGCAGTACTTC.

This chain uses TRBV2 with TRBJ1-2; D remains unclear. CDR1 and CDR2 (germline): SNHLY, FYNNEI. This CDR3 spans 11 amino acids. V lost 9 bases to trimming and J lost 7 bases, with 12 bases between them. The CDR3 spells CARKSGRGYTF. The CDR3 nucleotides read TGTGCCAGGAAGTCAGGCCGTGGCTACACCTTC.

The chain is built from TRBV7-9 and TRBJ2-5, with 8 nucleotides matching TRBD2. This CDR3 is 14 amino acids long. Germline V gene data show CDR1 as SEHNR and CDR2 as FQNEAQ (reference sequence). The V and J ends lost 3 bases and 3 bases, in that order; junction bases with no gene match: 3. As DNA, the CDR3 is TGTGCCAGCAGCTTCCCCGGGAGGGAAGAGACCCAGTACTTC. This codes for CASSFPGREETQYF.

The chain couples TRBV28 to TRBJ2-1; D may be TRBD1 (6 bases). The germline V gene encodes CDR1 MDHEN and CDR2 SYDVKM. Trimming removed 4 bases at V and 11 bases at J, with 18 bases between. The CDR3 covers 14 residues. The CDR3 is CASSSPKDSRKQFF. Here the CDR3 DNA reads TGTGCCAGCAGTTCTCCAAAGGACAGCCGAAAGCAGTTCTTC.

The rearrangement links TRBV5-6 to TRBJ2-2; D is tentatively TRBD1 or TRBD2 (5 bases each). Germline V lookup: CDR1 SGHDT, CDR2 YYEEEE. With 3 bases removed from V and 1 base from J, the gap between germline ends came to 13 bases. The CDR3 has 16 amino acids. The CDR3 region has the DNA TGTGCCAGCAGCTGTCCCGGGACGTGGAACACCGGGGAGCTGTTTTTT. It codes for CASSCPGTWNTGELFF.

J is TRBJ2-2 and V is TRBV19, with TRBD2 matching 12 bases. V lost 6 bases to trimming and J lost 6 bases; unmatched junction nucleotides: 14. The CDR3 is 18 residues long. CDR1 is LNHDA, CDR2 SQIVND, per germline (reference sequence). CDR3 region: CASRPRLAGAVLAGELFF. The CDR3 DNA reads TGTGCCAGTAGACCCAGACTAGCGGGGGCGGTATTAGCCGGGGAGCTGTTTTTT.

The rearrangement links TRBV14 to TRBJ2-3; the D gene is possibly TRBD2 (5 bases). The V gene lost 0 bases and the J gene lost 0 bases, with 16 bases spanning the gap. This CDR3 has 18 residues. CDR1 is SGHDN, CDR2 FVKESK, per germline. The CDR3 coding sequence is TGTGCCAGCAGCCAAGATTGGGGAGTTGGTACCAGCACAGATACGCAGTATTTT. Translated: CASSQDWGVGTSTDTQYF.

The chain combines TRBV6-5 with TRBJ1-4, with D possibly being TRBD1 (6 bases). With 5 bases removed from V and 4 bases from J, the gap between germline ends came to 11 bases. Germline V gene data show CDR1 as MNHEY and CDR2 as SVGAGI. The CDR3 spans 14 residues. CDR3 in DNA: TGTGCCAGCAGTGCTAGGGGGATTAATGAAAAACTGTTTTTT. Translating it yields CASSARGINEKLFF.

The CDR3 protein is CSALGGRSYEQYF. The CDR3 DNA sequence: TGCAGCGCCCTGGGGGGGCGCTCCTACGAGCAGTACTTC. The chain links TRBV29-1 to TRBJ2-7; D is perhaps TRBD2 (7 bases). Looked up from germline, CDR1 is SQVTM and CDR2 is ANQGSEA. Trimming pared 7 bases from V and 0 bases from J, leaving 13 bases between. This CDR3 region has 13 residues.

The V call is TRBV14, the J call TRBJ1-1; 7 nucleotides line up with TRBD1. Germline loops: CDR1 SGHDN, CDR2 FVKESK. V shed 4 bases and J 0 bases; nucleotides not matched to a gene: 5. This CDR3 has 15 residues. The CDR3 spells CASSPRDRLNTEAFF. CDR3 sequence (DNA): TGTGCCAGCAGCCCCCGGGACAGACTGAACACTGAAGCTTTCTTT.

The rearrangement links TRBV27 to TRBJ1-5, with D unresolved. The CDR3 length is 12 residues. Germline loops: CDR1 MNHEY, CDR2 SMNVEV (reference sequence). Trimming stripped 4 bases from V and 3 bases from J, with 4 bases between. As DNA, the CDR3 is TGTGCCAGCAGTTCGTACAATCAGCCCCAGCATTTT. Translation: CASSSYNQPQHF.

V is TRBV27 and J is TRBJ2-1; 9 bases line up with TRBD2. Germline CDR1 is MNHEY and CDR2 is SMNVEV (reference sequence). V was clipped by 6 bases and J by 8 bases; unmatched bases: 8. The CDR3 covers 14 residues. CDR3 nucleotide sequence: TGTGCCAGCAGCACGGGACTAGCTTTGGATGAGCAGTTCTTC. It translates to CASSTGLALDEQFF.

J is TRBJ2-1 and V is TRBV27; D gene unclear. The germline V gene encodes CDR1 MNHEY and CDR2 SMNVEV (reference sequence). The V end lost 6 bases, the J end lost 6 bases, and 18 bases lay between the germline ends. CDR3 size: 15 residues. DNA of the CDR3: TGTGCCAGCAGCCCAGCCTCTCCTAGTATCAATGAGCAGTTCTTC. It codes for CASSPASPSINEQFF.

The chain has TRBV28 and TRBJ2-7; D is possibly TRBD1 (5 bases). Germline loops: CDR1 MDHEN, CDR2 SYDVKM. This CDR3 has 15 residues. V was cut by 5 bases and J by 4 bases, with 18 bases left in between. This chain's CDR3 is CASSESWTTGYEQYF. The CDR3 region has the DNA TGTGCCAGCAGTGAGTCCTGGACAACCGGGTACGAGCAGTACTTC.

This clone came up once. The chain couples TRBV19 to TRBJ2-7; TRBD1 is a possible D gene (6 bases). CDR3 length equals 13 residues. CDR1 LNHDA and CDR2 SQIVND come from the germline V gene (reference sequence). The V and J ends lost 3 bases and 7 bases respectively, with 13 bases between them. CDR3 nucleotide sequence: TGTGCCAGTAGTATGTCAGGGGTACGGGAGCAGTACTTC. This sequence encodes CASSMSGVREQYF.

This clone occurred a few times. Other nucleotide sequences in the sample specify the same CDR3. The DNA of the CDR3 is TGTGCCAGCAGCTTGGAAAGGGAGGAGACCCAGTACTTC. Translation: CASSLEREETQYF. V gene TRBV5-4 combines with J gene TRBJ2-5, with D possibly TRBD2 on 5 matching bases. This CDR3 is built from 13 residues. V dropped 0 bases and J dropped 5 bases, with 8 bases sitting between them. Germline CDR1 is SGHNT and CDR2 is YYREEE (reference sequence).

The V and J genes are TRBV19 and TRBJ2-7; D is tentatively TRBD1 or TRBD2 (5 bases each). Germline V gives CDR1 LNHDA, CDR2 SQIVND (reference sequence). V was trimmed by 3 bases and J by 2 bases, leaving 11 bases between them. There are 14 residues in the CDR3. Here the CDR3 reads CASSMGDATYEQYF. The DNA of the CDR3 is TGTGCCAGTAGTATGGGGGATGCCACCTACGAGCAGTACTTC.

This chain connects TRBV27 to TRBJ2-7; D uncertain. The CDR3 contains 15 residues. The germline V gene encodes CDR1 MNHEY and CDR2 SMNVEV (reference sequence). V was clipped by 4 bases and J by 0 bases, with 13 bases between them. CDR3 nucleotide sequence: TGTGCCAGCAGTTCCCTTCGGAAGAGCTCCTACGAGCAGTACTTC. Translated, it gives CASSSLRKSSYEQYF.

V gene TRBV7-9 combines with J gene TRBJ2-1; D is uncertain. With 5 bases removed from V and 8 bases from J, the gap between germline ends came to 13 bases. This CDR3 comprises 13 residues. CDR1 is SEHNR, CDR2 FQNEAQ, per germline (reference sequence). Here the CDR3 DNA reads TGTGCCAGCAGCCAATATGCCGGTGATGAGCAGTTCTTC. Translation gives CASSQYAGDEQFF.